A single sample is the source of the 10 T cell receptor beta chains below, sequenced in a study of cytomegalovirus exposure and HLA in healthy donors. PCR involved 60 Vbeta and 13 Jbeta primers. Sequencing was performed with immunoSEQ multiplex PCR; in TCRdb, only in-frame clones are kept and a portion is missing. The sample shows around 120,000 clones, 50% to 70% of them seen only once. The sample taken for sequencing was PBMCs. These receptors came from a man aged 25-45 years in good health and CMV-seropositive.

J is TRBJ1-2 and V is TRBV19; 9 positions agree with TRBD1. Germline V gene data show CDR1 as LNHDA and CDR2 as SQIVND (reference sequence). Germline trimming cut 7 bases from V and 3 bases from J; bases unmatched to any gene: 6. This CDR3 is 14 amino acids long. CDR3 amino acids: CASTRTGADYGYTF. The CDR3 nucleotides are TGTGCCAGTACCCGGACAGGGGCGGACTATGGCTACACCTTC. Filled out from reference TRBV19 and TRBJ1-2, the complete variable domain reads DGGITQSPKYLFRKEGQNVTLSCEQNLNHDAMYWYRQDPGQGLRLIYYSQIVNDFQKGDIAEGYSVSREKKESFPLTVTSAQKNPTAFYLCASTRTGADYGYTFGSGTRLTVV.

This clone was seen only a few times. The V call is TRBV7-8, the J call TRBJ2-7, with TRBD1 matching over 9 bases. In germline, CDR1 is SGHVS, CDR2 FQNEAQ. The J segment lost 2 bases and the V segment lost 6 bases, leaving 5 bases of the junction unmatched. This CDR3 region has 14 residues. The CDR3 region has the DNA TGTGCCAGCAGTACCGGGACAGGGACCTACGAGCAGTACTTC. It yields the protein CASSTGTGTYEQYF.

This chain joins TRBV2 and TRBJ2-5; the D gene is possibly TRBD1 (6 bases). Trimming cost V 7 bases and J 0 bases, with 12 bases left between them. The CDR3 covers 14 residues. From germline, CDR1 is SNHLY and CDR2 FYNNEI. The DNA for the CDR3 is TGTGCCAGCACCCTTCAGGGGTACCAAGAGACCCAGTACTTC. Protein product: CASTLQGYQETQYF.

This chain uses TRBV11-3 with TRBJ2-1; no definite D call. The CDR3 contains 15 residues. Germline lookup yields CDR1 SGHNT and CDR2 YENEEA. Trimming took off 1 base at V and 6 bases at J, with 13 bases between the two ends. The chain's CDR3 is CASSLAPTNPNEQFF. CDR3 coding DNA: TGTGCCAGCAGCTTAGCTCCTACCAACCCCAATGAGCAGTTCTTC.

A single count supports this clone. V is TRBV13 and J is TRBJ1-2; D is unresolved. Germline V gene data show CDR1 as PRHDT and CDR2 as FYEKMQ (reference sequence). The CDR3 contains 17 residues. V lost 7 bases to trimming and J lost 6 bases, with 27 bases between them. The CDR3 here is CASTRDWRASITDGYTF. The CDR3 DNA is TGTGCCAGCACCAGAGACTGGAGAGCCTCTATAACTGATGGCTACACCTTC.

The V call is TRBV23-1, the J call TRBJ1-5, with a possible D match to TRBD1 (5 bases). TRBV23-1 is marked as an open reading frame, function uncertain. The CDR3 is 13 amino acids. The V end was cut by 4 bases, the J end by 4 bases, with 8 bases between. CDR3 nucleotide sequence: TGCGCCAGCAGTCCCGACAGTAATCAGCCCCAGCATTTT. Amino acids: CASSPDSNQPQHF.

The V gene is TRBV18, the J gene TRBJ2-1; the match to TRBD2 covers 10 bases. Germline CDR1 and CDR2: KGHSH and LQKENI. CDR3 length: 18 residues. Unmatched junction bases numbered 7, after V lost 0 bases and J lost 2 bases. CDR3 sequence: CASSPPNSGGQTYNEQFF. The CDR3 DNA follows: TGTGCCAGCTCACCACCTAATAGCGGGGGGCAAACCTACAATGAGCAGTTCTTC.

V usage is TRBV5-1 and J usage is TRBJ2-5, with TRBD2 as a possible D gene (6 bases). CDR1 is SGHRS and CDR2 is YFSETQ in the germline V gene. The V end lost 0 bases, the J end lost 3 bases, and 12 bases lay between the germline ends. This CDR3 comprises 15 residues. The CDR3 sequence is CASSLGTTSEETQYF. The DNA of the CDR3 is TGCGCCAGCAGCTTGGGGACTACCTCCGAAGAGACCCAGTACTTC.

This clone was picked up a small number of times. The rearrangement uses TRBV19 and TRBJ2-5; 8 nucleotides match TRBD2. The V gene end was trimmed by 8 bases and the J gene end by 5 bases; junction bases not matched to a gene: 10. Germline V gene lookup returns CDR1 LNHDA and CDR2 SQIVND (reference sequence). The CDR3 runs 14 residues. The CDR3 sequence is CASPPGGRWETQYF. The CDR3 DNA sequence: TGTGCCAGTCCACCGGGGGGGCGCTGGGAGACCCAGTACTTC. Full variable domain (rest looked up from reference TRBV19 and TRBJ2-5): DGGITQSPKYLFRKEGQNVTLSCEQNLNHDAMYWYRQDPGQGLRLIYYSQIVNDFQKGDIAEGYSVSREKKESFPLTVTSAQKNPTAFYLCASPPGGRWETQYFGPGTRLLVL.

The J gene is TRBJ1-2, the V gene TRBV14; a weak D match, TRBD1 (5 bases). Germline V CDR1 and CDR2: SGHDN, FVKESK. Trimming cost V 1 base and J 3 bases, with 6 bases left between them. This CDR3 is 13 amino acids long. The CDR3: CASSQGTHYGYTF. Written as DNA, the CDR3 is TGTGCCAGCAGCCAAGGGACACACTATGGCTACACCTTC.